Shown below are 28 T cell receptor beta chains from a single sample sequenced in a study of T-cell reconstitution after alpha-beta-depleted transplantation in children (TCRdb year 2016). Per the publication, the treatment or condition label means: allogeneic hematopoietic cell transplantation with graft depleted of TCRalphabeta T cells and CD19 B cells. The library came from PCR. The instrument given in TCRdb is Illumina HiSeq 2500. TCR library preparation used molecular barcoding, with unique molecular identifiers applied to normalize quantification of the TCRbeta repertoire. The public sequencing data were trimmed at Q25 with fastp and processed into clonotypes with MiXCR by TCRdb, which kept only in-frame beta chains. Duplicate CDR3 protein sequences are folded into a single record with the most common DNA and genes. The sample has 250,000 to 400,000 distinct CDR3 sequences on record, more than 20% of them singletons. The ten most abundant clones make up 9.5% to 12% of the sample.

Source: PBMCs, mostly from graft donor cells, taken 180 days after TCRalphabeta/CD19-depleted stem cell transplant. All receptors derive from a male patient between 5 and 17 years old who had a stem cell transplant for acute lymphoblastic leukemia, so the T cells may come from the graft donor.

The V and J genes are TRBV5-6 and TRBJ2-2, with 10 positions matching TRBD2. CDR3 length equals 17 residues. CDR1 and CDR2 from the germline V gene are SGHDT and YYEEEE. Trimming cost V 1 base and J 0 bases; bases outside gene matches: 3. The CDR3 DNA reads as TGTGCCAGCAGCTTGTTAGCGGGAGGAGCGAACACCGGGGAGCTGTTTTTT. It encodes CASSLLAGGANTGELFF.

The chain couples TRBV29-1 to TRBJ2-2; D might be TRBD2 (5 bases). Germline assignment: CDR1 SQVTM and CDR2 ANQGSEA. CDR3 length: 14 amino acids. Trimming pared 4 bases from V and 3 bases from J, leaving 12 bases between. CDR3 protein: CSVGRRRDTGELFF. The CDR3 region has the DNA TGCAGCGTTGGTCGGAGGAGAGACACCGGGGAGCTGTTTTTT.

This chain connects TRBV7-2 to TRBJ2-1; 8 bases align to TRBD1. With V trimmed by 5 bases and J by 0 bases, 3 bases remained unmatched. Germline CDR1 is SGHTA and CDR2 is FQGNSA. This CDR3 is built from 15 residues. CDR3 residues: CASSVQGGSYNEQFF. The CDR3 DNA sequence: TGTGCCAGCAGCGTACAGGGGGGCTCCTACAATGAGCAGTTCTTC.

This clonotype occurred a few times. The chain is built from TRBV12-3 or TRBV12-4 and TRBJ2-7, with 9 positions matching TRBD2. The V and J ends lost 2 bases and 6 bases, in that order; junction bases with no gene match: 5. This CDR3 comprises 14 residues. CDR3 region: CASSLKRTSVEQYF. In DNA form, the CDR3 reads TGTGCCAGCAGTTTAAAGAGGACTAGCGTCGAGCAGTACTTC.

This clonotype came up a few times. The V and J genes are TRBV5-1 and TRBJ2-5, with a weak D call TRBD2 (7 bases). CDR3 length: 20 residues. CDR1 and CDR2 (germline): SGHRS, YFSETQ. V lost 1 base and J lost 2, with 27 bases in between. CDR3 protein: CASSLRGKRWRERGQETQYF. The CDR3, as DNA: TGCGCCAGCAGCTTGAGGGGGAAGAGATGGCGGGAGAGGGGACAAGAGACCCAGTACTTC.

This clonotype was counted between two and nine times. V gene TRBV20-1 combines with J gene TRBJ2-1, with 11 bases fitting TRBD2. V lost 6 bases, J lost 12 bases, and 13 bases stayed unmatched. The CDR3 totals 14 residues. Germline V CDR1 and CDR2: DFQATT, SNEGSKA (reference sequence). Written as DNA, the CDR3 is TGCAGTGCCGAAGGACTAGCGGGCCAACTCTCGCAGTTCTTC. It encodes CSAEGLAGQLSQFF.

About this clonotype itself: The junction departs from germline at one end; a sequencing error may be responsible. The V and J genes are TRBV28 and TRBJ1-1; D unclear. The germline gives CDR1 MDHEN, CDR2 SYDVKM. The CDR3 is made up of 12 amino acids. Written as DNA, the CDR3 is TGTGCCAGCAGTGGCCCCCTGACTGGAGCTTTCTTT. This gives the protein CASSGPLTGAFF. The variable domain in full, completed from reference TRBV28 and TRBJ1-1, reads DVKVTQSSRYLVKRTGEKVFLECVQDMDHENMFWYRQDPGLGLRLIYFSYDVKMKEKGDIPEGYSVSREKKERFSLILESASTNQTSMYLCASSGPLTGAFFGQGTRLTVV.

In its sample, this clonotype was seen a few times. The chain has TRBV5-8 and TRBJ2-1; the D is unclear. V shed 4 bases and J shed 5 bases, with 10 bases lying between them. The CDR3 is 13 residues long. CDR1 is SGHTS, CDR2 YDEGEE, per germline. The CDR3 protein is CASSRPWDNEQFF. CDR3 nucleotides: TGTGCCAGCAGCCGTCCTTGGGACAATGAGCAGTTCTTC.

This clonotype was recorded a few times. The chain has TRBV11-2 and TRBJ2-1, with TRBD1 identical over 9 bases. This CDR3 contains 16 residues. The germline V gene has CDR1 SGHAT and CDR2 FQNNGV. Losses at the gene ends were 1 base for V and 7 bases for J; bases not matched to a gene: 8. In DNA form, the CDR3 reads TGTGCCAGCAGCTTAGTTAGGGGACAGGGTAGGAATGAGCAGTTCTTC. Translated: CASSLVRGQGRNEQFF.

The rearrangement joins TRBV5-1 to TRBJ2-1; 10 nucleotides line up with TRBD2. Trimming cost V 4 bases and J 9 bases; bases outside gene matches: 16. The CDR3 has 17 amino acids. Germline V gives CDR1 SGHRS, CDR2 YFSETQ. The CDR3, as DNA: TGCGCCAGCAGCCGGGCGACTAGCGGGCTTTTTAGTGGTGAGCAGTTCTTC. This gives the protein CASSRATSGLFSGEQFF. The full variable domain, in which reference TRBV5-1 and TRBJ2-1 provide the parts outside the CDR3, is KAGVTQTPRYLIKTRGQQVTLSCSPISGHRSVSWYQQTPGQGLQFLFEYFSETQRNKGNFPGRFSGRQFSNSRSEMNVSTLELGDSALYLCASSRATSGLFSGEQFFGPGTRLTVL.

The J gene is TRBJ2-7, the V gene TRBV6-5, with D possibly matching TRBD2 (6 bases). Trimming removed 4 bases from V and 7 bases from J, with 17 bases in between. Germline V gene data show CDR1 as MNHEY and CDR2 as SVGAGI. The CDR3 has 14 amino acids. For the CDR3, the DNA is TGTGCCAGCAGTTGCGGGCGGGGTTCTGGAGAGCAGTACTTC. Protein product: CASSCGRGSGEQYF.

This clonotype was seen only a few times. V and J are TRBV5-1 and TRBJ1-1; D ambiguous. Germline assignment: CDR1 SGHRS and CDR2 YFSETQ. V gave up 0 bases and J gave up 0 bases, with 9 bases separating them. CDR3 length equals 15 residues. The DNA of the CDR3 is TGCGCCAGCAGCTTGGGACCGGACCTGAACACTGAAGCTTTCTTT. It yields the protein CASSLGPDLNTEAFF.

This clonotype was counted a single time. The chain joins TRBV19 to TRBJ2-2; unclear D gene. Between the trimmed V and J ends, which lost 6 bases and 1 base, there was a span of 6 bases. The CDR3 totals 13 residues. In germline, CDR1 is LNHDA, CDR2 SQIVND (reference sequence). The CDR3 coding sequence is TGTGCCAGTAGGCTCATGAACACCGGGGAGCTGTTTTTT. The encoded protein is CASRLMNTGELFF.

This clonotype was counted between two and nine times. The chain is built from TRBV9 and TRBJ2-3; D is ambiguous. Germline values: CDR1 SGDLS, CDR2 YYNGEE. V was cut by 0 bases and J by 2 bases, with 10 bases left in between. This CDR3 is built from 15 residues. The CDR3, as DNA: TGTGCCAGCAGCGTAGCAGTGCTTGACACAGATACGCAGTATTTT. Encoded protein: CASSVAVLDTDTQYF. The full variable domain, its missing parts supplied by reference TRBV9 and TRBJ2-3, is DSGVTQTPKHLITATGQRVTLRCSPRSGDLSVYWYQQSLDQGLQFLIQYYNGEERAKGNILERFSAQQFPDLHSELNLSSLELGDSALYFCASSVAVLDTDTQYFGPGTRLTVL.

This clonotype has ten or more counts. V is TRBV12-3 or TRBV12-4 and J is TRBJ2-7; 7 bases align to TRBD1. Germline trimming cut 6 bases from V and 4 bases from J; bases unmatched to any gene: 0. The CDR3 runs 11 residues. The CDR3 region is CASRQGYEQYF. The CDR3 DNA reads TGTGCCAGCAGACAGGGGTACGAGCAGTACTTC.

This clonotype was observed a handful of times. CDR3 DNA sequence: TGTGCCAGCAGCTTAATTCTGAGGGGTTACAATGAGCAGTTCTTC. This translates into CASSLILRGYNEQFF. The chain recombines TRBV4-2 with TRBJ2-1, with D possibly called TRBD1 or TRBD2 (5 bases each). The CDR3 has 15 residues. Trimming took off 5 bases at V and 4 bases at J, with 15 bases between the two ends. CDR1 and CDR2 from the germline V gene are LGHNA and YNFKEQ.

V and J are TRBV5-1 and TRBJ2-4; D is perhaps TRBD1 (5 bases). The CDR3 sequence is 14 residues long. CDR1 SGHRS and CDR2 YFSETQ come from the germline V gene. Trimming left V 0 bases short and J 7 bases short, with 11 bases between. The CDR3 reads CASSLDARVNIQYF. The CDR3 bases are TGCGCCAGCAGCTTGGATGCCAGGGTGAACATTCAGTACTTC.

This clonotype was counted a few times. This chain uses TRBV20-1 with TRBJ2-4, with D possibly called TRBD1 or TRBD2 (6 bases each). V lost 1 base and J 3 bases, leaving 10 bases between the germline ends. The CDR3 sequence is 14 residues long. In germline, CDR1 is DFQATT, CDR2 SNEGSKA (reference sequence). CDR3 amino acids: CSARGGAGKNIQYF. The CDR3 nucleotides are TGCAGTGCTAGAGGGGGGGCGGGCAAAAACATTCAGTACTTC.

This clonotype has more than one count but fewer than ten. The chain joins TRBV25-1 to TRBJ2-6; D is uncertain. Trimming left V 2 bases short and J 5 bases short, with 7 bases between. This CDR3 comprises 14 residues. CDR1 is MGHDK and CDR2 is SYGVNS in the germline V gene. The CDR3 sequence: CASSEIGRANVLTF. The CDR3 nucleotides read TGTGCCAGCAGTGAAATTGGTAGGGCCAACGTCCTGACTTTC. The full variable domain, completed using reference TRBV25-1 and TRBJ2-6, is EADIYQTPRYLVIGTGKKITLECSQTMGHDKMYWYQQDPGMELHLIHYSYGVNSTEKGDLSSESTVSRIRTEHFPLTLESARPSHTSQYLCASSEIGRANVLTFGAGSRLTVL.

Regarding this clonotype: Possible read error: a much larger clone is one base away. This rearrangement joins TRBV3-1 to TRBJ2-3; the match to TRBD1 covers 7 bases. This CDR3 is 18 amino acids long. Germline V lookup: CDR1 LGHDT, CDR2 YNNKEL (reference sequence). CDR3 sequence reads: CTSSLRGTGAPSTDTQYF. The DNA of the CDR3 is TGTACCAGCAGTTTAAGAGGAACAGGGGCCCCTAGCACAGATACGCAGTATTTT.

The chain carries TRBV7-3 and TRBJ2-1; D call uncertain. The CDR3 runs to 13 residues. Germline CDR1 reads SGHTA; CDR2 reads FQGTGA. Between the trimmed V and J ends, which lost 0 bases and 6 bases, there was a span of 6 bases. CDR3 loop: CASSLTFRNEQFF. CDR3 nucleotide sequence: TGTGCCAGCAGCTTAACGTTTCGCAATGAGCAGTTCTTC. Complete variable domain (other parts from reference TRBV7-3 and TRBJ2-1): GAGVSQTPSNKVTEKGKYVELRCDPISGHTALYWYRQSLGQGPEFLIYFQGTGAADDSGLPNDRFFAVRPEGSVSTLKIQRTERGDSAVYLCASSLTFRNEQFFGPGTRLTVL.

J is TRBJ2-1 and V is TRBV5-1; D is possibly TRBD2 (6 bases). This CDR3 is built from 13 residues. The V end was cut by 2 bases, the J end by 8 bases, with 11 bases between. CDR1 SGHRS and CDR2 YFSETQ come from the germline V gene. DNA for the CDR3: TGCGCCAGCAGCTTACCGGGGAGGTATGAGCAGTTCTTC. Translation: CASSLPGRYEQFF.

This clonotype was counted between two and nine times. V gene TRBV3-1 combines with J gene TRBJ2-4; unclear D gene. The V end was cut by 4 bases, the J end by 0 bases, with 13 bases between. The germline V gene encodes CDR1 LGHDT and CDR2 YNNKEL (reference sequence). The CDR3 is 16 residues long. The CDR3 region is CASSPSGRLAKNIQYF. The CDR3 DNA reads as TGTGCCAGCAGCCCATCGGGTAGGCTAGCCAAAAACATTCAGTACTTC.

This clonotype was counted ten times or more. The rearrangement uses TRBV4-1 and TRBJ2-5, with 9 positions matching TRBD1. Germline V gene lookup returns CDR1 MGHRA and CDR2 YSYEKL. The CDR3 runs 16 residues. The J segment lost 4 bases and the V segment lost 4 bases, leaving 10 bases of the junction unmatched. CDR3 nucleotides: TGCGCCAGCAGCCGTGGGGACAGGGCGATCGGAGAGACCCAGTACTTC. It translates to CASSRGDRAIGETQYF.

The chain carries TRBV4-2 and TRBJ1-1; D is unclear. Per germline, CDR1 LGHNA and CDR2 YNFKEQ. The CDR3 is 15 residues long. The V end was cut by 1 base, the J end by 1 base, with 10 bases between. The CDR3 spells CASSQGGPSNTEAFF. For the CDR3, the DNA is TGTGCCAGCAGCCAAGGTGGGCCCTCGAACACTGAAGCTTTCTTT.

Only a few counts were recorded for this clonotype. The chain combines TRBV18 with TRBJ2-7; 11 bases agree with TRBD1. With V trimmed by 5 bases and J by 3 bases, 9 bases remained unmatched. CDR1 is KGHSH and CDR2 is LQKENI in the germline V gene. The CDR3 is made up of 16 amino acids. This CDR3 reads CASSSVPGQGDYEQYF. In DNA form, the CDR3 reads TGTGCCAGCTCATCGGTTCCGGGACAGGGGGACTACGAGCAGTACTTC.

The rearrangement joins TRBV12-3 or TRBV12-4 to TRBJ1-1; possible D gene TRBD1, 6 bases. This CDR3 is built from 12 residues. The germline V and J ends were trimmed by 8 bases and 1 base, with 8 bases remaining between them. The CDR3: CASVRGNTEAFF. The CDR3 DNA is TGTGCCAGCGTCAGGGGGAACACTGAAGCTTTCTTT.

The rearrangement joins TRBV10-3 to TRBJ2-7, with TRBD2 identical over 10 bases. Per germline, CDR1 ENHRY and CDR2 SYGVKD. V lost 6 bases to trimming and J lost 4 bases; unmatched junction nucleotides: 15. The CDR3 loop spans 17 amino acids. In DNA, the CDR3 is TGTGCCATCAGGGCGCTAGCGGGAGCCGTAGGGACTTACGAGCAGTACTTC. It yields the protein CAIRALAGAVGTYEQYF.